Presented here are 20 T cell receptor beta chains from one specimen sequenced in a study of control samples from healthy donors and cancer patients. Only in-frame clones appear in the TCRdb table, and some are missing; sequencing was by immunoSEQ multiplex PCR. The sample includes about 180,000 clones, 85% to 90% of them seen just once. The sample consisted of blood. Source of these receptors: a woman aged 45-59 years in good health.

In this sample, this clone turned up once. The gene calls are TRBV4-1 and TRBJ2-7, with a possible D match to TRBD2 (6 bases). Germline values: CDR1 MGHRA, CDR2 YSYEKL. Trimming removed 2 bases at V and 2 bases at J, with 13 bases between. The CDR3 is 15 amino acids. In DNA, the CDR3 is TGCGCCAGCAGCCAACCGGGAGTCCCACCCTACGAGCAGTACTTC. The encoded protein is CASSQPGVPPYEQYF.

This clone was picked up one time. The chain employs TRBV7-8 and TRBJ2-7, with 8 bases aligning to TRBD1. The trim removed 5 bases at V and 4 bases at J, leaving 13 bases unmatched. Germline V gene sequence: CDR1 SGHVS, CDR2 FQNEAQ. The CDR3 sequence is 16 residues long. The CDR3 region is CASSEQQGVTRYEQYF. CDR3 DNA sequence: TGTGCCAGCAGCGAACAACAGGGGGTCACCCGGTACGAGCAGTACTTC. The full variable domain, with the rest looked up from reference TRBV7-8 and TRBJ2-7, is GAGVSQSPRYKVAKRGQDVALRCDPISGHVSLFWYQQALGQGPEFLTYFQNEAQLDKSGLPSDRFFAERPEGSVSTLKIQRTQQEDSAVYLCASSEQQGVTRYEQYFGPGTRLTVT.

This chain joins TRBV7-8 and TRBJ1-4, with D perhaps matching TRBD1 (5 bases). CDR3 length: 14 amino acids. The ends were cut back, 5 bases at V and 0 bases at J, with 7 bases in the middle. Looked up from germline, CDR1 is SGHVS and CDR2 is FQNEAQ. The CDR3 loop reads CASSKTATNEKLFF. DNA of the CDR3: TGTGCCAGCAGCAAGACAGCAACTAATGAAAAACTGTTTTTT.

The V gene is TRBV5-4, the J gene TRBJ2-2, with D unresolved. This CDR3 is built from 13 residues. The germline V and J ends were trimmed by 4 bases and 6 bases, with 10 bases remaining between them. The germline gives CDR1 SGHNT, CDR2 YYREEE (reference sequence). The CDR3 is CASSLEPPGELFF. CDR3 bases: TGTGCCAGCAGCCTGGAACCCCCCGGGGAGCTGTTTTTT.

V usage is TRBV7-8 and J usage is TRBJ2-5; 11 bases fit TRBD2. Trimming cost V 5 bases and J 3 bases; bases outside gene matches: 11. Germline V gene sequence: CDR1 SGHVS, CDR2 FQNEAQ. This CDR3 has 17 amino acids. DNA of the CDR3: TGTGCCAGCAGCCCCCGACTAGCGGGAAGGAGGAAAGAGACCCAGTACTTC. This encodes CASSPRLAGRRKETQYF.

The V call is TRBV6-5, the J call TRBJ2-3; D remains ambiguous. The V and J ends lost 8 bases and 0 bases respectively, with 15 bases between them. This CDR3 contains 15 residues. Germline V gene data show CDR1 as MNHEY and CDR2 as SVGAGI. This CDR3 is CASLDYKKSTDTQYF. CDR3 in DNA: TGTGCCAGCCTCGATTACAAGAAGAGCACAGATACGCAGTATTTT.

The rearrangement links TRBV28 to TRBJ2-1; possible D gene TRBD1, 5 bases. This CDR3 has 11 amino acids. V was trimmed by 10 bases and J by 9 bases, leaving 13 bases between them. The germline gives CDR1 MDHEN, CDR2 SYDVKM. This CDR3 is CATDSRGEQFF. The CDR3 DNA sequence: TGTGCCACCGACAGTCGAGGTGAGCAGTTCTTC.

This chain connects TRBV5-4 to TRBJ1-1; 10 nucleotides align to TRBD1. Germline loops: CDR1 SGHNT, CDR2 YYREEE (reference sequence). This CDR3 is 16 amino acids long. With V trimmed by 4 bases and J by 0 bases, 6 bases remained unmatched. CDR3 sequence: CASSPRDRGLNTEAFF. DNA of the CDR3: TGTGCCAGCAGCCCGCGGGACAGGGGTTTGAACACTGAAGCTTTCTTT.

Worth noting for this clone: An end of the junction does not agree with germline; a read error may underlie this. The genes are TRBV3-1 (or the pseudogene TRBV3-2) and TRBJ1-2; D is unclear. This CDR3 has 15 residues. Germline CDR1 reads LGHDT; CDR2 reads YNNKEL (reference sequence). The CDR3 spells CASSQGPGLMGSERF. CDR3 nucleotide sequence: TGTGCCAGCAGCCAAGGGCCAGGACTAATGGGGTCGGAACGCTTC.

The chain links TRBV7-9 to TRBJ1-3; 7 bases line up with TRBD1. V lost 4 bases, J lost 0 bases, and 6 bases stayed unmatched. Germline loops: CDR1 SEHNR, CDR2 FQNEAQ (reference sequence). This CDR3 is built from 16 residues. The CDR3 region has the DNA TGTGCCAGCAGCTCCGGACAGGTTCTCTCTGGAAACACCATATATTTT. This gives the protein CASSSGQVLSGNTIYF. Full variable domain (remainder filled in from reference TRBV7-9 and TRBJ1-3): DTGVSQNPRHKITKRGQNVTFRCDPISEHNRLYWYRQTLGQGPEFLTYFQNEAQLEKSRLLSDRFSAERPKGSFSTLEIQRTEQGDSAMYLCASSSGQVLSGNTIYFGEGSWLTVV.

V is TRBV6-5 and J is TRBJ1-3; D not certain. In germline, CDR1 is MNHEY, CDR2 SVGAGI. This CDR3 comprises 14 residues. The germline V and J ends were trimmed by 4 bases and 3 bases, with 10 bases remaining between them. For the CDR3, the DNA is TGTGCCAGCAGTTCCAGGTCCTATGGAAACACCATATATTTT. This encodes CASSSRSYGNTIYF.

In DNA, the CDR3 is TGTGCGAGCTCGGGGGGAGCAACTAATGAAAAACTGTTTTTT. Amino acids: CASSGGATNEKLFF. This chain joins TRBV28 and TRBJ1-4; tentatively, D is TRBD1 (5 bases). Per the germline V gene, CDR1 is MDHEN and CDR2 is SYDVKM. This CDR3 has 14 amino acids.

CDR3 nucleotides: TGCAGTGCCACTAATGAAAAACTGTTTTTT. Translated, it gives CSATNEKLFF. This chain joins TRBV20-1 and TRBJ1-4; D is uncertain. The CDR3 runs 10 residues. Trimming stripped 6 bases from V and 2 bases from J, with 1 base between. Germline lookup yields CDR1 DFQATT and CDR2 SNEGSKA (reference sequence).

The chain carries TRBV11-3 and TRBJ1-1; TRBD1 is a possible D gene (6 bases). Germline-derived CDR1 and CDR2 are SGHNT and YENEEA. V was trimmed by 5 bases and J by 9 bases, leaving 19 bases between them. The CDR3 has 14 residues. The CDR3 loop is CASSPGEGDPQAFF. Here the CDR3 DNA reads TGTGCCAGCAGCCCCGGAGAGGGGGATCCCCAAGCTTTCTTT.

The chain couples TRBV5-4 to TRBJ2-7; TRBD1 is a possible D gene (5 bases). The CDR3 is made up of 11 amino acids. Germline V lookup: CDR1 SGHNT, CDR2 YYREEE (reference sequence). Trimming left V 4 bases short and J 6 bases short, with 8 bases between. The CDR3 sequence: CASSKGFEQYF. CDR3 DNA: TGTGCCAGCAGCAAGGGGTTCGAGCAGTACTTC.

This chain connects TRBV6-2 or TRBV6-3 to TRBJ2-5, with a weak D call TRBD2 (5 bases). The CDR3 totals 12 residues. CDR1 MNHEY and CDR2 SVGEGT come from the germline V gene. The V and J ends lost 6 bases and 3 bases respectively, with 8 bases between them. This CDR3 reads CASSPGEETQYF. CDR3 coding DNA: TGTGCCAGCAGCCCCGGGGAAGAGACCCAGTACTTC.

This clone has only one observation. J is TRBJ2-3 and V is TRBV5-4, with TRBD2 identical over 14 bases. The V gene's germline CDR1 is SGHNT and CDR2 YYREEE (reference sequence). The V segment lost 3 bases and the J segment 4 bases; nucleotides outside the gene matches: 4. CDR3 length: 16 amino acids. As DNA, the CDR3 is TGTGCCAGCAGCTGGACTAGCGGGAGGTATGCAGATACGCAGTATTTT. Translated, it gives CASSWTSGRYADTQYF. The full variable domain, completed using reference TRBV5-4 and TRBJ2-3, is ETGVTQSPTHLIKTRGQQVTLRCSSQSGHNTVSWYQQALGQGPQFIFQYYREEENGRGNFPPRFSGLQFPNYSSELNVNALELDDSALYLCASSWTSGRYADTQYFGPGTRLTVL.

V usage is TRBV6-4 and J usage is TRBJ2-3; no clear D. Trimming took 4 bases from V and 1 from J, leaving 9 bases between them. The length of the CDR3 is 14 residues. Germline V CDR1 and CDR2: MRHNA, SNTAGT. The CDR3 sequence: CASSGIAGTDTQYF. CDR3 in DNA: TGTGCCAGCAGTGGCATCGCTGGCACAGATACGCAGTATTTT.

V gene TRBV2 combines with J gene TRBJ2-4; D remains ambiguous. Germline assignment: CDR1 SNHLY and CDR2 FYNNEI. V lost 3 bases and J lost 0, with 9 bases in between. This CDR3 contains 15 residues. In DNA, the CDR3 is TGTGCCAGCAGTGACTCCCCCCAAGCCAAAAACATTCAGTACTTC. This gives the protein CASSDSPQAKNIQYF.

Points on this clone: The junction does not match germline at one end; this may be a read error. CDR3 coding DNA: TGTGCCACCGGACCCCCCGAGCCCCTGGGTAGAAACTTACATTTT. Translation: CATGPPEPLGRNLHF. The rearrangement uses TRBV15 and TRBJ1-3; D is unclear. This CDR3 spans 15 amino acids. The V gene's germline CDR1 is LNHNV and CDR2 YYDKDF (reference sequence).